This T cell receptor (beta chain) was identified during a study of shared clonotypes between healthy human individuals. Background on the study: The study enrolled two women and three men aged 18 to 49. The study's findings and limits: It was only blood that was sampled, and tissue repertoires likely differ. For naive CD4 cells, approximately 4.8% of clonotypes were shared across several donors.

The germline CDR1 and CDR2 sequences are SNHLY and FYNNEI. The CDR3 is 15 amino acids. V dropped 6 bases and J dropped 6; count of bases not matched to a gene: 8. From CD4+ cells came CD45RA+ naive and CD45RA-negative memory subsets. Repertoires were generated with immunoSEQ multiplex PCR, while TCRdb's copy carries only in-frame clones and drops some. The sample carries approximately 2.5 million clones, approximately 90% recorded once. To note about this clone: The antigen is not known.

The sequence derives from a man aged 18 to 30 in good health. The chain employs TRBV2 and TRBJ1-5; TRBD1 matches 10 bases. Specimen: naive CD4+ T cells sorted from blood. Subset here: CD45RA+ positively selected. The CDR3 sequence: CASRMDRGIAQPQHF. For the CDR3, the DNA is TGTGCCAGCAGGATGGACAGGGGGATAGCTCAGCCCCAGCATTTT. The entire variable domain, with the rest obtained from reference TRBV2 and TRBJ1-5, is as follows: EPEVTQTPSHQVTQMGQEVILRCVPISNHLYFYWYRQILGQKVEFLVSFYNNEISEKSEIFDDQFSVERPDGSNFTLKIRSTKLEDSAMYFCASRMDRGIAQPQHFGDGTRLSIL.